This T cell receptor (beta chain) was captured by sequencing in a study of T cells in Graves' hyperthyroidism and ophthalmopathy. Study-wide results and caveats: Blood shared most expanded thyroid clonotypes above 0.001.

For this clonotype: What it binds is unknown.

The patients, who ranged from 18 to 65 in age, presented with newly diagnosed hyperthyroidism lasting under 2 months. From RNA transcripts, TCR beta CDR3 regions were amplified. HTBI primers were employed in a first-round RT-PCR of the TCR CDR3. TCRdb called the multiplex PCR reads again in MiXCR, with one record for every CDR3 protein. There are about 690,000 distinct CDR3 sequences in the sample; 15% to 20% occur only once, and 15% lies in the top ten. Germline trimming cut 3 bases from V and 5 bases from J; bases unmatched to any gene: 16. This CDR3 comprises 18 residues. Germline V lookup: CDR1 SGDLS, CDR2 YYNGEE.

This sequence originates from a man in his fifties with Graves' hyperthyroidism. The chain is built from TRBV9 and TRBJ2-7; 11 nucleotides agree with TRBD2. Sequenced material: blood. The CDR3 region has the DNA TGTGCCAGCAGCGGAGGCGAACTAGCGGGAGTCGTAAGCGACGAGCAGTACTTC. Amino acids: CASSGGELAGVVSDEQYF.